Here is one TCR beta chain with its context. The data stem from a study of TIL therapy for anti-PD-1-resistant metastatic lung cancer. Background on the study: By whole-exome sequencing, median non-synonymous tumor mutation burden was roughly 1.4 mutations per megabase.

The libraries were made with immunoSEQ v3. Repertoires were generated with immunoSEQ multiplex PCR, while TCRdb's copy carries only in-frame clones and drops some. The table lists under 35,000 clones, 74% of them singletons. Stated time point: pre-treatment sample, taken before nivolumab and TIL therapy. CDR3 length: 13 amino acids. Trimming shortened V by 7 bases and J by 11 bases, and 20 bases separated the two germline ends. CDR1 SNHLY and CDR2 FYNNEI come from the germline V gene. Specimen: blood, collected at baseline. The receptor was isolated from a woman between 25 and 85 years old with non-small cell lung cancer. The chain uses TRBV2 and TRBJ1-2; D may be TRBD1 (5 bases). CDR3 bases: TGTGCCAGCACTCCCGCCGGGAGAGGGGTGTACACCTTC. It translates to CASTPAGRGVYTF.